This T cell receptor beta chain came from a study of blood T cell repertoires in COVID-19. Background on the study: Sites across the United States, Italy and Spain contributed samples from acute and convalescent COVID-19. Sample material is recorded as cDNA or gDNA derived from T cells, B-cell-depleted T cells, or PBMCs.

Looked up from germline, CDR1 is MDHEN and CDR2 is SYDVKM. The CDR3 runs 19 residues. The ends lost 6 bases at V and 1 base at J; junction bases unmatched: 14. Sequenced by immunoSEQ multiplex PCR; TCRdb stores in-frame clones only, minus some. The sample holds roughly 140,000 clones; 75% to 90% are singletons and the top ten take roughly 4.3%. Participants, about 18 to 90 years old, spanned more than 20 US areas. Participants reported their clinical history, and cohort assignment relied on those reports. Material for sequencing was PBMCs or T cells enriched from blood (not recorded which). The sequence was collected from a man between 45 and 60 years old in a cohort exposed to, infected with or recovered from COVID-19 (not recorded which). The V gene is TRBV28, the J gene TRBJ2-5, with 13 nucleotides matching TRBD2. DNA for the CDR3: TGTGCCAGCAGCGGGCCGGGACTAGCGGGATCGGGTTTCCAAGAGACCCAGTACTTC. This encodes CASSGPGLAGSGFQETQYF.